The source of this T cell receptor (beta chain) is a study of T cell changes during pregnancy in multiple sclerosis. The CDR3 is 17 residues long. With V trimmed by 5 bases and J by 6 bases, 20 bases remained unmatched. The germline V gene encodes CDR1 SQVTM and CDR2 ANQGSEA. Libraries were prepared by immunoSEQ multiplex PCR; TCRdb keeps only in-frame clonotypes and omits some of them. The repertoire holds around 130,000 clones, 95% to 98% seen once, with roughly 0.45% in the top ten. The sequences come from peripheral blood, collected after pregnancy. The TCR originated in a female donor with multiple sclerosis, enrolled in a pregnancy study. The V call is TRBV29-1, the J call TRBJ2-3; 7 bases map to TRBD1. The CDR3 spells CSVKGRQGNLVTDTQYF. The CDR3 DNA reads TGCAGCGTTAAGGGCAGACAGGGTAATTTGGTTACGGATACGCAGTATTTT.